This T cell receptor beta chain was captured by sequencing in a study of CD8 T cells in ankylosing spondylitis. V dropped 1 base and J dropped 4 bases, with 9 bases sitting between them. Germline CDR1 is SGHTA and CDR2 is FQGNSA. The CDR3 is 14 amino acids. The authors made TCR beta libraries by quantitative 5'-RACE with molecular barcodes. MiXCR, run by TCRdb on the 5' RACE reads, gives a single entry per CDR3 protein. The table shows 220,000 or so distinct CDR3 sequences, with 8% to 11% occurring only once. This clonotype was seen ten or more times. Its antigen is not identified. General study findings and limits: Disease-associated clones were CD8+ and fairly uncommon in peripheral blood. In ankylosing spondylitis patients, matched synovial fluid reportedly showed significant enrichment of disease-linked clones.

The sequenced material came from blood, either unsorted or a sorted T cell fraction (not recorded which). The chain couples TRBV7-2 to TRBJ2-3; D may match TRBD1 or TRBD2 (6 bases each). The origin of this receptor is a male donor with ankylosing spondylitis or in good health (not recorded which). CDR3 DNA sequence: TGTGCCAGCAGCTTAGGGGGGGCCGCAGATACGCAGTATTTT. This translates into CASSLGGAADTQYF.